This T cell receptor (beta chain) originates from a study of T-cell memory formation after mild COVID-19. Study-wide context: The two donors had largely donor-specific TCR clusters.

Each CDR3 protein gets one entry after TCRdb re-called the 5' RACE reads with MiXCR. Counted here are more than 110,000 distinct CDR3 sequences, almost 25% occurring once; the ten biggest clones make up 24%. A note on this clonotype: No antigen is known for it.

The length of the CDR3 is 13 residues. The V end was cut by 5 bases, the J end by 4 bases, with 12 bases between. Per germline, CDR1 LGHNA and CDR2 YNFKEQ. Whole-study results and caveats: Second-wave clones that peaked on day 37 lacked confirmed SARS-CoV-2 specificity. The main location of contracting CD4+ clones was CM and EM, and that of contracting CD8+ clones was EMRA. The study detected some responding clones in pre-infection memory, suggesting cross-reactive memory joined.

What was sequenced was PBMCs or a T cell subset sorted from them (not recorded which). This clonotype was sampled from an adult woman who had mild COVID-19 (a few samples of this study predate the infection). Cell type and time point are not known. V usage is TRBV4-2 and J usage is TRBJ2-7, with D tentatively TRBD1 (5 bases). This CDR3 is CASSSQGAYEQYF. The DNA of the CDR3 is TGTGCCAGCAGCTCCCAAGGGGCTTACGAGCAGTACTTC.